This T cell receptor (beta chain) stems from a study of T cell repertoires in cytomegalovirus infection. Study-level background: Both a matching HLA type and CMV infection were indicated by public TCR beta signatures.

Germline V gene lookup returns CDR1 SGHTA and CDR2 FQGTGA. Trimming cost V 5 bases and J 0 bases, with 10 bases left between them. The CDR3 length is 15 residues. TCRdb processed the reads anew with MiXCR; each CDR3 protein has one entry. The sample includes approximately 100,000 distinct CDR3 sequences, around 22% of them seen just once. This clonotype has only a few counts. The chain links TRBV7-3 to TRBJ2-2; a weak D match, TRBD2 (5 bases). The clonotype comes from a human donor in good health (CMV status not recorded). Some clones in this sample may be carry-over from other donors' samples. Specimen: CD8+ T cells from PBMCs. CDR3 sequence: CASSTHGTNTGELFF. DNA of the CDR3: TGTGCCAGCAGCACCCACGGGACGAACACCGGGGAGCTGTTTTTT.